Sequencing of this T cell receptor (beta chain) was carried out in a study of PD-1 blockade in classical Hodgkin lymphoma. Assay used: immunoSEQ multiplex PCR; TCRdb lists only in-frame clones, some missing. The sample contains approximately 30,000 clones, approximately 89% of which appear only once. This CDR3 spans 14 amino acids. The V gene lost 3 bases and the J gene lost 3 bases, with 15 bases spanning the gap. Germline values: CDR1 GTSNPN, CDR2 SVGIG (reference sequence). This sample's time point: newly diagnosed, previously untreated cHL patient sample. Material for sequencing was peripheral blood mononuclear cells (PBMCs). This receptor was taken from a human donor with classical Hodgkin lymphoma. The J gene is TRBJ2-7, the V gene TRBV30; D gene uncertain. The CDR3 DNA follows: TGTGCCTGGAGGACTGATTTTCTATTCTACGAGCAGTACTTC. It yields the protein CAWRTDFLFYEQYF.